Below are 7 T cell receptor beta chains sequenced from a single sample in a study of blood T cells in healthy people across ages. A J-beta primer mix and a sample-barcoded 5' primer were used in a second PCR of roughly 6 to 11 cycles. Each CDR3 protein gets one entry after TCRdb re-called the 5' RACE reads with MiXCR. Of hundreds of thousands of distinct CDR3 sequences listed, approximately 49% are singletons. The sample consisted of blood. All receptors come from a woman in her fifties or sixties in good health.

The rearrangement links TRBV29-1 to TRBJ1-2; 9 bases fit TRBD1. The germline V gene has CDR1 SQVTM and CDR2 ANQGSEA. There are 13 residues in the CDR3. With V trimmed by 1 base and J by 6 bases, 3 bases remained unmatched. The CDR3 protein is CSVEVGQGNGYTF. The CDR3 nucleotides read TGCAGCGTTGAAGTGGGACAGGGTAATGGCTACACCTTC.

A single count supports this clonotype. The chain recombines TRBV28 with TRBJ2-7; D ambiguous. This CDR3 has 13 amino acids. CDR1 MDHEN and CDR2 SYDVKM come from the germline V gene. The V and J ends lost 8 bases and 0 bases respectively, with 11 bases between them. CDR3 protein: CASARFSSYEQYF. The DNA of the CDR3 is TGTGCCAGCGCTCGCTTTAGCTCCTACGAGCAGTACTTC.

The CDR3: CASSLLPRTSGSRDTQYF. Here the CDR3 DNA reads TGCGCCAGCAGCCTTTTGCCGCGGACTAGCGGGAGTCGAGATACGCAGTATTTT. The chain has TRBV4-3 and TRBJ2-3; TRBD2 matches at 13 bases. The CDR3 length is 18 residues. The germline V gene has CDR1 LGHNA and CDR2 YSLEER. The V gene end was trimmed by 4 bases and the J gene end by 5 bases; junction bases not matched to a gene: 12.

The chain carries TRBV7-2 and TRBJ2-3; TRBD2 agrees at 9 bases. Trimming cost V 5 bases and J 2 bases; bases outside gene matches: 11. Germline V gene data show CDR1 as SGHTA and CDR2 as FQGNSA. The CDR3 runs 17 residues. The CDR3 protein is CASSPVAGETVTDTQYF. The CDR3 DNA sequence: TGTGCCAGCAGCCCGGTAGCGGGAGAGACCGTCACAGATACGCAGTATTTT.

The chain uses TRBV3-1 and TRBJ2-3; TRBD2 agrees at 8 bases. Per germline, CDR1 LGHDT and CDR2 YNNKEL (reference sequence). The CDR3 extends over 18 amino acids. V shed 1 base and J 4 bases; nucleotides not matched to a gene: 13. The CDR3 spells CASSQGGVGTRVADTQYF. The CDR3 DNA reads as TGTGCCAGCAGCCAAGGGGGCGTTGGGACTAGAGTCGCAGATACGCAGTATTTT.

The CDR3 sequence: CASSGDRDRGFYEQYF. The CDR3, as DNA: TGTGCCAGCAGTGGGGACCGGGACAGGGGCTTCTACGAGCAGTACTTC. The chain carries TRBV28 and TRBJ2-7; 10 nucleotides agree with TRBD1. In germline, CDR1 is MDHEN, CDR2 SYDVKM. This CDR3 is 16 amino acids long. Trimming cost V 5 bases and J 3 bases; bases outside gene matches: 10.

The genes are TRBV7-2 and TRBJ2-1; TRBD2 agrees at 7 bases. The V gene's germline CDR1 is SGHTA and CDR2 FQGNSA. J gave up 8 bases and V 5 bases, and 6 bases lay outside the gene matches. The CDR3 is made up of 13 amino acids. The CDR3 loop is CASSRAGIDEQFF. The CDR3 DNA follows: TGTGCCAGCAGCCGAGCGGGAATCGATGAGCAGTTCTTC.